The 10 T cell receptor beta chains listed next were all sequenced from one sample in a study of blood T cell repertoires in COVID-19. Assay: immunoSEQ multiplex PCR; the TCRdb copy retains only in-frame clones and omits some. This table has fewer than 250,000 clones, about nine tenths appearing once. The material sequenced was peripheral blood. The receptor source for this set is a woman aged 40 to 55 with acute or convalescent COVID-19.

V is TRBV11-2 and J is TRBJ1-6, with 7 positions matching TRBD1. CDR1 is SGHAT and CDR2 is FQNNGV in the germline V gene. The CDR3 runs 14 residues. Trimming cost V 2 bases and J 8 bases; bases outside gene matches: 3. CDR3 region: CASSLTGVDSPLHF. DNA for the CDR3: TGTGCCAGCAGCTTAACAGGGGTCGATTCACCCCTCCACTTT.

The genes are TRBV6-1 and TRBJ1-6; 9 nucleotides match TRBD1. Germline V gives CDR1 MNHNS, CDR2 SASEGT. The CDR3 covers 15 residues. V was clipped by 3 bases and J by 9 bases; unmatched bases: 6. CDR3 sequence (DNA): TGTGCCAGCAGTGAGGGACAGGGCATTCGTTCACCCCTCCACTTT. It is translated as CASSEGQGIRSPLHF.

The chain is built from TRBV19 and TRBJ2-2, with TRBD2 as a possible D gene (6 bases). Deletions cut 3 bases from V and 4 bases from J, with 9 bases between. This CDR3 contains 14 residues. CDR1 is LNHDA, CDR2 SQIVND, per germline (reference sequence). This CDR3 reads CASSIGGGTGELFF. The CDR3 DNA is TGTGCCAGTAGTATCGGGGGAGGCACCGGGGAGCTGTTTTTT.

This sequence joins TRBV2 and TRBJ1-5; tentative D call: TRBD1 (6 bases). V gave up 1 base and J gave up 6 bases, with 7 bases separating them. CDR1 and CDR2 (germline): SNHLY, FYNNEI. The CDR3 runs 13 residues. CDR3 protein: CASSEGGRQPQHF. DNA of the CDR3: TGTGCCAGCAGTGAAGGGGGGCGTCAGCCCCAGCATTTT.

This rearrangement joins TRBV5-4 to TRBJ1-1; TRBD1 is a possible D gene (6 bases). The CDR3 length is 15 residues. Germline CDR1 reads SGHNT; CDR2 reads YYREEE (reference sequence). V shed 4 bases and J shed 0 bases, with 13 bases lying between them. CDR3 bases: TGTGCCAGCAGCCCCCCGGGACACCTGAACACTGAAGCTTTCTTT. This sequence encodes CASSPPGHLNTEAFF.

V is TRBV24-1 and J is TRBJ1-5; 9 nucleotides line up with TRBD1. The CDR3 extends over 16 amino acids. From germline, CDR1 is KGHDR and CDR2 SFDVKD. V lost 3 bases to trimming and J lost 7 bases; unmatched junction nucleotides: 9. The CDR3 protein is CATSDGQGTARQPQHF. For the CDR3, the DNA is TGTGCCACCAGTGATGGACAGGGGACTGCAAGACAGCCCCAGCATTTT.

The chain is built from TRBV5-1 and TRBJ2-1, with 11 positions matching TRBD2. J lost 7 bases, V lost 1 base, and 4 bases had no gene match. There are 15 residues in the CDR3. Germline V lookup: CDR1 SGHRS, CDR2 YFSETQ. CDR3 nucleotide sequence: TGCGCCAGCAGCTTGATAGCGGGGGGGCGGAATGAGCAGTTCTTC. Protein product: CASSLIAGGRNEQFF.

This chain connects TRBV11-2 to TRBJ1-1, with D hard to call. The CDR3 spans 18 residues. In germline, CDR1 is SGHAT, CDR2 FQNNGV. V gave up 2 bases and J gave up 0 bases, with 19 bases separating them. CDR3 residues: CASSLLPRVAGMNTEAFF. Here the CDR3 DNA reads TGTGCCAGCAGCTTATTGCCGCGCGTGGCAGGTATGAACACTGAAGCTTTCTTT.

CDR3: CASTWTGGVTEAFF. The CDR3 bases are TGTGCCAGCACCTGGACAGGGGGCGTCACTGAAGCTTTCTTT. V usage is TRBV2 and J usage is TRBJ1-1, with 11 bases fitting TRBD1. Germline lookup yields CDR1 SNHLY and CDR2 FYNNEI. The CDR3 length is 14 residues. The J segment lost 4 bases and the V segment lost 7 bases, leaving 5 bases of the junction unmatched.

This sequence joins TRBV18 and TRBJ2-1; possibly TRBD2 for D (6 bases). Trimming shortened V by 2 bases and J by 15 bases, and 20 bases separated the two germline ends. Germline CDR1 reads KGHSH; CDR2 reads LQKENI. CDR3 length equals 14 residues. The CDR3 sequence: CASSPGELSGSLFF. CDR3 bases: TGTGCCAGCTCACCAGGCGAACTTAGCGGCTCTTTGTTCTTC. Variable domain in full (rest from reference TRBV18 and TRBJ2-1): NAGVMQNPRHLVRRRGQEARLRCSPMKGHSHVYWYRQLPEEGLKFMVYLQKENIIDESGMPKERFSAEFPKEGPSILRIQQVVRGDSAAYFCASSPGELSGSLFFGPGTRLTVL.